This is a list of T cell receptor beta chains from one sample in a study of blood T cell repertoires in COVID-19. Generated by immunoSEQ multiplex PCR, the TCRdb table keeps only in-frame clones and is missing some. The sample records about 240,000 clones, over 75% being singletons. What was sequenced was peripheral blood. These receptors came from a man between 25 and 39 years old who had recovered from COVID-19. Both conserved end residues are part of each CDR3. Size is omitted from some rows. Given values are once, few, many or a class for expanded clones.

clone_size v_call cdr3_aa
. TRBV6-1 CASSEDRSPTEAFF
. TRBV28 CASGRPSGTATNEKLFF
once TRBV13 CASSLEASGTEAFF
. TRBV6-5 CASSYRGLDGGELFF
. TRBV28 CASILGTGDTGELFF
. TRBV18 CASSPPSAGANTGELFF
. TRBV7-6 CASSPTREGANVLTF
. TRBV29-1 CSVQTGGDQPQHF
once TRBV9 CASSVAGRSSGNTIYF
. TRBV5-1 CASSWNLRDRSYEQYF
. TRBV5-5 CASSHDRDYTF
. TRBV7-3 CASSLVGGGNQETQYF
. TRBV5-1 CASSPQSRRDTQYF
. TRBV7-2 CASSLRGGETGELFF
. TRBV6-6 CASSYSKTSYEQYF
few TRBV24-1 CATSDSSGGDKVYNSPLHF
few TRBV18 CASSPPQAGSTEAFF
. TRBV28 CASNPLAGGFIGTQYF
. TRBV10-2 CASSRTGAGEAFF
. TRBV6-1 CASSESLGQGRNEQYF
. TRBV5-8 CASSLTGDQPQHF
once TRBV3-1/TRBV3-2 CASSQGLAGGLTGELFF
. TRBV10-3 CASRGDLNYGYTF
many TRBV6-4 CASSDTGSGANVLTF
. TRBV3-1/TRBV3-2 CASSRNRGTEAFF
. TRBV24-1 CATSDFKGEGFNQPQHF
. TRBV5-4 CASSLSGGGEKLFF
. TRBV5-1 CASAPDYNSPLHF
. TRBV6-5 CATALRGRDTEAFF
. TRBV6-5 CASSRTGTSGETQYF
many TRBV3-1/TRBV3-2 CASSHVLGALNTEAFF
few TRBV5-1 CASSLGGAGGTGELFF
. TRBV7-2 CASSFRTGQGNYGYTF
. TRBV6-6 CASTPQVFYNEQFF
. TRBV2 CASRLAGTDYGYTF
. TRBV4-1 CASSPSGEPRDTQYF
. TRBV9 CASSGGTSGNQFF
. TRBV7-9 CASSLPTGGVTEAFF
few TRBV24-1 CAPVPQRGRTDTQYF
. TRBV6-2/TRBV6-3 CASSYELAAFYEQYF
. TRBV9 CASSGVAGGKNTGELFF
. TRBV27 CASSSTGQGREKLFF
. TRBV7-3 CASSPVEGRGGLETQYF
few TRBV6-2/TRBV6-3 CASSWGASATGELFF
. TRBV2 CASYEVQNSPLHF
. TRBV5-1 CASTLGLLAGGGTDTQYF
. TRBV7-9 CARTVSLGTGDTEAFF
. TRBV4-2 CASSLELAGGVSTDTQYF
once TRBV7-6 CASSSDRQETQYF
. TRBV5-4 CASRPEWEETQYF
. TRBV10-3 CAISESPSSGSTDTQYF
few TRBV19 CASSTAEGSASPLHF
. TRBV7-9 CASSQLETQYF
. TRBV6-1 CASSVAEQETQYF